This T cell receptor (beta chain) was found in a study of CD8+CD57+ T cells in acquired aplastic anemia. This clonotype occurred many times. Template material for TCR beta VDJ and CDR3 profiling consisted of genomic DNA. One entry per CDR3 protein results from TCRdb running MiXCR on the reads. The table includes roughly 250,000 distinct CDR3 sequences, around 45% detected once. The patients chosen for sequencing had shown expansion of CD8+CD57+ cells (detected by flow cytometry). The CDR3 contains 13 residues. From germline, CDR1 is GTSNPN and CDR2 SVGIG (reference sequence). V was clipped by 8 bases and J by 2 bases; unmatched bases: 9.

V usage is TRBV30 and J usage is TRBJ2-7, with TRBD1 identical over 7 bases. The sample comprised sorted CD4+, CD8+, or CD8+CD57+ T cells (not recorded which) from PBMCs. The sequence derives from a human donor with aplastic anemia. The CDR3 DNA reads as TGTGCCGGTAAGACAGGGCCTCCCTACGAGCAGTACTTC. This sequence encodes CAGKTGPPYEQYF.